What follows are 9 T cell receptor beta chains derived from one specimen sequenced in a study of T cell repertoires in cytomegalovirus infection. These receptors have no known antigen. A single record per CDR3 protein comes from TCRdb applying MiXCR to the reads. The table has 310,000 or so distinct CDR3 sequences, 25% seen once. Sequencing used cultured PBMCs, obtained from culture after CMV antigen stimulation. These receptors were taken from a human donor in good health (CMV status not recorded). Some clones in this sample may be carry-over from other donors' samples.

The gene calls are TRBV5-1 and TRBJ1-1; no definite D call. Germline CDR1 and CDR2: SGHRS and YFSETQ. The CDR3 has 16 amino acids. The V end was cut by 0 bases, the J end by 3 bases, with 15 bases between. CDR3 sequence (DNA): TGCGCCAGCAGCTTGGCCAATCGGGTGCTGGACACTGAAGCTTTCTTT. Amino acids: CASSLANRVLDTEAFF.

V gene TRBV20-1 combines with J gene TRBJ1-1; 9 nucleotides agree with TRBD1. This CDR3 has 12 residues. Germline values: CDR1 DFQATT, CDR2 SNEGSKA (reference sequence). J lost 4 bases, V lost 3 bases, and 0 bases had no gene match. The CDR3: CSARGQGTEAFF. CDR3 nucleotide sequence: TGCAGTGCTAGGGGACAGGGCACTGAAGCTTTCTTT.

J is TRBJ1-5 and V is TRBV29-1; a possible D gene is TRBD1 (6 bases). Trimming pared 4 bases from V and 3 bases from J, leaving 10 bases between. CDR3 size: 13 residues. The germline V gene encodes CDR1 SQVTM and CDR2 ANQGSEA. CDR3 DNA: TGCAGCGTTGGGGACACATCCAATCAGCCCCAGCATTTT. It specifies CSVGDTSNQPQHF. Variable domain in full (rest from reference TRBV29-1 and TRBJ1-5): SAVISQKPSRDICQRGTSLTIQCQVDSQVTMMFWYRQQPGQSLTLIATANQGSEATYESGFVIDKFPISRPNLTFSTLTVSNMSPEDSSIYLCSVGDTSNQPQHFGDGTRLSIL.

This clonotype appeared a few times. The V call is TRBV5-4, the J call TRBJ2-7, with D possibly being TRBD1 (6 bases). Deletions cut 5 bases from V and 2 bases from J, with 17 bases between. The CDR3 is 15 residues long. Germline lookup yields CDR1 SGHNT and CDR2 YYREEE (reference sequence). In DNA form, the CDR3 reads TGTGCCAGCAGTCCAGGGGCGCCCTCCCCCTACGAGCAGTACTTC. This codes for CASSPGAPSPYEQYF.

This clonotype occurred many times. The V call is TRBV12-3 or TRBV12-4, the J call TRBJ1-2; 7 bases map to TRBD1. There are 13 residues in the CDR3. V lost 3 bases, J lost 8 bases, and 6 bases stayed unmatched. The CDR3 bases are TGTGCCAGCAGTTTCGGGACAGCCTCCGGCTACACCTTC. Translation gives CASSFGTASGYTF.

The table lists this clonotype with a few counts. The rearrangement uses TRBV24-1 and TRBJ1-5; no firm D call. This CDR3 region has 12 residues. V was shortened by 8 bases and J by 0 bases, with 4 bases between the two germline ends. CDR1 is KGHDR, CDR2 SFDVKD, per germline. The CDR3 bases are TGTGCCACCATTAATAGCAATCAGCCCCAGCATTTT. Encoded protein: CATINSNQPQHF.

This clonotype was observed a few times. The chain is built from TRBV29-1 and TRBJ1-2; the D is unclear. CDR3 length equals 13 residues. The germline CDR1 and CDR2 sequences are SQVTM and ANQGSEA. The V and J ends lost 5 bases and 2 bases respectively, with 12 bases between them. The CDR3 loop reads CSVSPSNNYGYTF. In nucleotides, the CDR3 is TGCAGCGTTTCACCCAGTAACAACTATGGCTACACCTTC.

The genes are TRBV27 and TRBJ1-1; 7 bases map to TRBD1. V lost 6 bases and J lost 5; bases outside the gene matches: 6. The CDR3 covers 13 residues. Per germline, CDR1 MNHEY and CDR2 SMNVEV (reference sequence). The CDR3 reads CASSQQGRTEAFF. The CDR3 DNA reads as TGTGCCAGCAGCCAACAGGGGCGGACTGAAGCTTTCTTT.

The V and J genes are TRBV12-3 or TRBV12-4 and TRBJ2-5; 14 positions match TRBD2. V gave up 6 bases and J gave up 4 bases; unmatched junction bases: 16. The CDR3 has 19 amino acids. DNA of the CDR3: TGTGCCAGCAGCCTTGGGACTAGCGGGAGCAACTCCGGCCTAGAGACCCAGTACTTC. Its translation: CASSLGTSGSNSGLETQYF.